The entry below describes one T cell receptor beta chain. Sequencing used immunoSEQ multiplex PCR; TCRdb keeps in-frame clones, though not all of them. The repertoire holds approximately 300,000 clones, around 90% seen once, with roughly 5.3% in the top ten. J lost 11 bases, V lost 5 bases, and 2 bases had no gene match. The CDR3 length is 11 residues. CDR1 and CDR2 from the germline V gene are SEHNR and FQNEAQ (reference sequence). Clinical history as reported by participants underpinned cohort assignment. Recovered Cohort 3 donors showed two negative PCRs, clearance, or symptom resolution. This sample stems from a study of blood T cell repertoires in COVID-19. As for the study in general: Acute and convalescent COVID-19 samples came from the United States, Italy and Spain.

The sequenced sample was PBMCs or T cells enriched from blood (not recorded which). The genes are TRBV7-9 and TRBJ2-1, with 8 bases aligning to TRBD2. This sequence was found in a man in his sixties who had recovered from COVID-19. The CDR3 region has the DNA TGTGCCAGCAGCACTAGCGGAAAGCAGTTCTTC. Encoded protein: CASSTSGKQFF.